This TCR beta chain was sequenced during a study of shared clonotypes between healthy human individuals. Per the germline V gene, CDR1 is SGHRS and CDR2 is YFSETQ. CDR3 length equals 14 residues. V shed 2 bases and J shed 4 bases, with 9 bases lying between them. Naive CD8 cells lacked CD45RO and underwent positive selection for CCR7, leaving out terminally differentiated effector memory CD45RA+ cells. General study results and limits: Donor scarcity curtailed the genetic and exposure-history diversity represented herein. Four donors held about 5% of naive CD4 clonotypes in common.

Assay: immunoSEQ multiplex PCR; the TCRdb copy retains only in-frame clones and omits some. The sample records around 2,000,000 clones, approximately 95% being singletons. In regard to this clone: The target antigen is unknown.

Specimen: naive CD8+ T cells sorted from blood. The sequence derives from a man younger than 35 in good health. The chain employs TRBV5-1 and TRBJ2-2; tentatively, D is TRBD2 (6 bases). Here the CDR3 DNA reads TGCGCCAGCAGCTTAACGGGAGCCACCGGGGAGCTGTTTTTT. The encoded protein is CASSLTGATGELFF.